The clone carrying this T cell receptor (beta chain) has only one observation. Its antigen remains unidentified. The source of the sample is a study of glioma-infiltrating T cells after dendritic cell vaccination. The V end was cut by 0 bases, the J end by 1 base, with 5 bases between. Germline CDR1 SGHRS, CDR2 YFSETQ. The length of the CDR3 is 14 residues. TCRdb keeps only in-frame clones here, not all; method: immunoSEQ multiplex PCR. This sample has 70,000 to 90,000 clones; less than 90% occur once, and the top ten carry about 6.8%. Overall study findings and caveats: Patients with more pretreatment TILs had longer time to progression and survival.

Time point of the sample: after dendritic cell vaccination, including at tumor progression/relapse. This clonotype was obtained from a human donor with glioblastoma. V and J are TRBV5-1 and TRBJ2-1; D unclear. The sample consisted of blood, taken after dendritic cell vaccination. The CDR3 sequence is CASSLVGSYNEQFF. CDR3 nucleotide sequence: TGCGCCAGCAGCTTGGTCGGGTCCTACAATGAGCAGTTCTTC.